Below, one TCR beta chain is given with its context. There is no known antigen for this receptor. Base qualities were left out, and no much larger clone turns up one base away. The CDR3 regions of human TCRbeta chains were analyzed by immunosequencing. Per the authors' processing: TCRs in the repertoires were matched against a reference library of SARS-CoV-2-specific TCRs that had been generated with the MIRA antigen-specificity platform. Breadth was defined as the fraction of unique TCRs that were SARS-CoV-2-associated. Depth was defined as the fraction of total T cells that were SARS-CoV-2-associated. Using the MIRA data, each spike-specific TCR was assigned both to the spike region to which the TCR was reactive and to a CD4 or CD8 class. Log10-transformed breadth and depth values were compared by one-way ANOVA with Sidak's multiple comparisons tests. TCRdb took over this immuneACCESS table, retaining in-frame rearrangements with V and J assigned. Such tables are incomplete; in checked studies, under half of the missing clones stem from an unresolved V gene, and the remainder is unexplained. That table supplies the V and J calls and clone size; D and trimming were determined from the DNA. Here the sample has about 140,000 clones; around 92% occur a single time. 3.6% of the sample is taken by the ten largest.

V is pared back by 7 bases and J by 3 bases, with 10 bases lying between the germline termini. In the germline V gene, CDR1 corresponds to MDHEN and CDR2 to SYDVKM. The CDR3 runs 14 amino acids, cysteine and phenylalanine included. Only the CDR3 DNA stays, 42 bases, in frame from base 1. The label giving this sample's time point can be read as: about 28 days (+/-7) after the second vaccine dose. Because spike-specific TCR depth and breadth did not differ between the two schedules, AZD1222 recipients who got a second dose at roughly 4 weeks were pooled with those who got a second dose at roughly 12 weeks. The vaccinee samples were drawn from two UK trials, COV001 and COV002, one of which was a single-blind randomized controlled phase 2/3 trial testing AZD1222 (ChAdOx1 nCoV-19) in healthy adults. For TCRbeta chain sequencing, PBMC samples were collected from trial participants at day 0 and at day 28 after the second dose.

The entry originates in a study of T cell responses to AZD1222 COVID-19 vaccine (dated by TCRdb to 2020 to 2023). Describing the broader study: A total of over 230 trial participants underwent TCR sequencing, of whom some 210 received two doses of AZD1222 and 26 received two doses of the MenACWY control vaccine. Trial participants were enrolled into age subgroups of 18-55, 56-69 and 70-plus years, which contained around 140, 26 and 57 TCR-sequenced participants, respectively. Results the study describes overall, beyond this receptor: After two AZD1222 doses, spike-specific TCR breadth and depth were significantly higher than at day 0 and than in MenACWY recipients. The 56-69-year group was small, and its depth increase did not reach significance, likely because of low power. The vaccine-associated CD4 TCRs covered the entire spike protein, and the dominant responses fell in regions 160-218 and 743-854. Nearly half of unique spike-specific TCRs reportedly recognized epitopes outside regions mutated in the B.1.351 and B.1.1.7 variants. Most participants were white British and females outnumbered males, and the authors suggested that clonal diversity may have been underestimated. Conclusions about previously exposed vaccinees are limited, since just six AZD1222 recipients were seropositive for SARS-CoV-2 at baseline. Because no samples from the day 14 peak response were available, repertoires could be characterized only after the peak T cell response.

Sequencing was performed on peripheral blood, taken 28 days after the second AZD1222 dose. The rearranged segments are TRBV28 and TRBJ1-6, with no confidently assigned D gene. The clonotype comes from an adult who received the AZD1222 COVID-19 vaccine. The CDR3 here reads CASTRGDYNSPLHF. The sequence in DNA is TGTGCCAGCACCCGAGGTGACTATAATTCACCCCTCCACTTT.